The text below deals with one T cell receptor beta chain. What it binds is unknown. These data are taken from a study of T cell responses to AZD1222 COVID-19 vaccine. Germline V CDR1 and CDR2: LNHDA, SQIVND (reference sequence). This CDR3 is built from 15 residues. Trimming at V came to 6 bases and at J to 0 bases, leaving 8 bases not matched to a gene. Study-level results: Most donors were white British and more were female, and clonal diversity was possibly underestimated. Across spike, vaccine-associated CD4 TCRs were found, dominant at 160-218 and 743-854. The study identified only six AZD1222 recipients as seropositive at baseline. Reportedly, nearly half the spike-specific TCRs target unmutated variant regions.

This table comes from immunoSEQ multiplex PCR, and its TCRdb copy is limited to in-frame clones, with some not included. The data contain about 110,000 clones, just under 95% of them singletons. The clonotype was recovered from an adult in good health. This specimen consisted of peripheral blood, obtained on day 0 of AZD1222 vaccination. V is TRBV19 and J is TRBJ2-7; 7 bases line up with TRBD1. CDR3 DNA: TGTGCCAGTAGCGAGGGACAGAGGAGCTCCTACGAGCAGTACTTC. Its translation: CASSEGQRSSYEQYF. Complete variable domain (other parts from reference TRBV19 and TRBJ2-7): DGGITQSPKYLFRKEGQNVTLSCEQNLNHDAMYWYRQDPGQGLRLIYYSQIVNDFQKGDIAEGYSVSREKKESFPLTVTSAQKNPTAFYLCASSEGQRSSYEQYFGPGTRLTVT.